The 29 T cell receptor beta chains below come from one sample, sequenced in a study of somatic mutations in cytotoxic T cells in rheumatoid arthritis. Data came from immunoSEQ multiplex PCR; TCRdb stores just in-frame clones and leaves some out. The sample includes 5,500 to 6,000 clones, approximately 82% of them seen just once. Sequenced: CD8+ T cells sorted from blood. These receptors were collected from an adult with rheumatoid arthritis.

This clone has only one observation. V and J are TRBV6-5 and TRBJ2-7; D perhaps matches TRBD1 (5 bases). Germline CDR1 reads MNHEY; CDR2 reads SVGAGI. The CDR3 totals 15 residues. Trimming shortened V by 0 bases and J by 0 bases, and 9 bases separated the two germline ends. CDR3 in DNA: TGTGCCAGCAGTTACTCCGATGACAGCTCCTACGAGCAGTACTTC. Translating gives CASSYSDDSSYEQYF.

This chain connects TRBV6-4 to TRBJ2-5, with D perhaps matching TRBD1 (8 bases). The V gene's germline CDR1 is MRHNA and CDR2 SNTAGT. V lost 6 bases and J lost 4, with 21 bases in between. The CDR3 loop spans 16 amino acids. CDR3 amino acids: CASSPGGGSNPETQYF. CDR3 bases: TGTGCCAGCAGCCCAGGGGGCGGGAGTAACCCAGAGACCCAGTACTTC.

This clone is categorized as large. The V gene is TRBV7-6, the J gene TRBJ2-7; 7 nucleotides line up with TRBD2. The CDR3 consists of 16 residues. The junction had 10 bases not matched to a gene; V was cut back by 1 base and J by 4 bases. Germline values: CDR1 SGHVS, CDR2 FNYEAQ. CDR3 sequence (DNA): TGTGCCAGCAGCTTAGATCTGGCTAGCGGTGAATACGAGCAGTACTTC. It encodes CASSLDLASGEYEQYF.

The CDR3 DNA sequence: TGTGCCAGCAGCGTAGGACCGGAAGAGACCCAGTACTTC. Protein sequence: CASSVGPEETQYF. The chain uses TRBV9 and TRBJ2-5, with D unclear. The ends were cut back, 0 bases at V and 3 bases at J, with 6 bases in the middle. This CDR3 spans 13 amino acids. CDR1 and CDR2 from the germline V gene are SGDLS and YYNGEE.

The chain combines TRBV13 with TRBJ1-1; 8 positions agree with TRBD1. Germline-derived CDR1 and CDR2 are PRHDT and FYEKMQ (reference sequence). After removal of 7 bases from V and 2 bases from J, the junction contained 3 bases not matched to a gene. The CDR3 totals 13 residues. The CDR3: CASIGQGNTEAFF. The CDR3 DNA is TGTGCCAGCATTGGACAGGGCAACACTGAAGCTTTCTTT.

The genes are TRBV5-6 and TRBJ2-1; D call uncertain. This CDR3 is 12 amino acids long. Germline lookup yields CDR1 SGHDT and CDR2 YYEEEE. Trimming stripped 0 bases from V and 6 bases from J, with 4 bases between. In DNA form, the CDR3 reads TGTGCCAGCAGCTTGGGGACCAATGAGCAGTTCTTC. It translates to CASSLGTNEQFF.

The chain employs TRBV27 and TRBJ1-5; possible D gene TRBD1, 6 bases. Germline lookup yields CDR1 MNHEY and CDR2 SMNVEV (reference sequence). The CDR3 totals 15 residues. With 4 bases removed from V and 4 bases from J, the gap between germline ends came to 14 bases. Here the CDR3 reads CASSSRQVVNQPQHF. The CDR3, as DNA: TGTGCCAGCAGTTCGAGACAGGTTGTGAATCAGCCCCAGCATTTT.

The chain uses TRBV10-3 and TRBJ1-5; D is ambiguous. The germline CDR1 and CDR2 sequences are ENHRY and SYGVKD. Trimming removed 0 bases from V and 6 bases from J, with 6 bases in between. CDR3 length equals 13 residues. The CDR3 DNA sequence: TGTGCCATCAGTGAGTCGCCCCGTCAGCCCCAGCATTTT. Translating it yields CAISESPRQPQHF.

The chain uses TRBV5-3 and TRBJ2-7; D gene uncertain. TRBV5-3 is an open reading frame, and its role is uncertain. CDR3 length: 12 amino acids. Trimming cost V 2 bases and J 9 bases, with 12 bases left between them. For the CDR3, the DNA is TGTGCCAGAAGCTTTCTTCCAGGCGGGCAGTACTTC. It is translated as CARSFLPGGQYF.

This clone turned up a few times. The V and J genes are TRBV11-2 and TRBJ2-7, with 10 bases matching TRBD1. This CDR3 is built from 13 residues. Germline loops: CDR1 SGHAT, CDR2 FQNNGV. V trimming: 5 bases; J trimming: 3 bases; junction bases outside the gene matches: 1. The CDR3 reads CASSRTGGYEQYF. For the CDR3, the DNA is TGTGCCAGCAGCCGGACAGGGGGCTACGAGCAGTACTTC.

This clone was counted between two and nine times. The chain employs TRBV6-1 and TRBJ2-7; 8 bases are shared with TRBD2. The V and J ends lost 0 bases and 0 bases, in that order; junction bases with no gene match: 1. This CDR3 has 15 residues. Germline-derived CDR1 and CDR2 are MNHNS and SASEGT. CDR3 nucleotides: TGTGCCAGCAGTGAAGCGAGCGGGAGCTCCTACGAGCAGTACTTC. It translates to CASSEASGSSYEQYF.

This rearrangement joins TRBV19 to TRBJ1-1; no firm D call. The germline V gene has CDR1 LNHDA and CDR2 SQIVND (reference sequence). The CDR3 totals 15 residues. With 6 bases removed from V and 3 bases from J, the gap between germline ends came to 17 bases. The CDR3 region has the DNA TGTGCCAGTAGCCCCGCCCCAACGCTGGACACTGAAGCTTTCTTT. It yields the protein CASSPAPTLDTEAFF. Together with reference TRBV19 and TRBJ1-1, the CDR3 gives the full variable domain: DGGITQSPKYLFRKEGQNVTLSCEQNLNHDAMYWYRQDPGQGLRLIYYSQIVNDFQKGDIAEGYSVSREKKESFPLTVTSAQKNPTAFYLCASSPAPTLDTEAFFGQGTRLTVV.

CDR3 amino acids: CASSIDKSSYNEQFF. The CDR3 nucleotides are TGTGCCAGTAGTATAGATAAGAGCTCCTACAATGAGCAGTTCTTC. The chain couples TRBV19 to TRBJ2-1; unclear D gene. The CDR3 extends over 15 amino acids. V lost 0 bases to trimming and J lost 0 bases, with 6 bases between them. CDR1 LNHDA and CDR2 SQIVND come from the germline V gene (reference sequence). Based on the CDR3 plus reference TRBV19 and TRBJ2-1, the full variable domain is DGGITQSPKYLFRKEGQNVTLSCEQNLNHDAMYWYRQDPGQGLRLIYYSQIVNDFQKGDIAEGYSVSREKKESFPLTVTSAQKNPTAFYLCASSIDKSSYNEQFFGPGTRLTVL.

The genes are TRBV5-1 and TRBJ1-1; D is undetermined. CDR1 is SGHRS and CDR2 is YFSETQ in the germline V gene. The CDR3 has 14 residues. V shed 2 bases and J shed 5 bases, with 13 bases lying between them. The CDR3 is CASSLGPPGTEAFF. For the CDR3, the DNA is TGCGCCAGCAGCTTAGGTCCACCTGGTACTGAAGCTTTCTTT.

The V call is TRBV10-3, the J call TRBJ2-1; TRBD2 agrees at 13 bases. The CDR3 is 19 amino acids. CDR1 is ENHRY, CDR2 SYGVKD, per germline. V lost 1 base, J lost 0 bases, and 6 bases stayed unmatched. In DNA form, the CDR3 reads TGTGCCATCAGTGAGTTAACTAGCGGGAGGGTCGACTCCTACAATGAGCAGTTCTTC. Encoded protein: CAISELTSGRVDSYNEQFF.

The chain couples TRBV7-3 to TRBJ1-4; the D gene is possibly TRBD1 (6 bases). Per germline, CDR1 SGHTA and CDR2 FQGTGA. Trimming shortened V by 5 bases and J by 5 bases, and 15 bases separated the two germline ends. The CDR3 consists of 15 residues. CDR3 bases: TGTGCCAGCAGCCCTAGCGGGACAAGAAATGAAAAACTGTTTTTT. This gives the protein CASSPSGTRNEKLFF.

The rearrangement joins TRBV7-2 to TRBJ1-1; tentatively, D is TRBD1 (5 bases). The CDR3 has 14 amino acids. V lost 1 base and J 2 bases, leaving 8 bases between the germline ends. Germline values: CDR1 SGHTA, CDR2 FQGNSA. The CDR3 loop reads CASSLGQLNTEAFF. The CDR3 DNA is TGTGCCAGCAGCTTAGGACAGCTCAACACTGAAGCTTTCTTT.

The rearrangement joins TRBV5-6 to TRBJ2-1; unclear D gene. The CDR3 is made up of 13 amino acids. The V gene's germline CDR1 is SGHDT and CDR2 YYEEEE. The germline V and J ends were trimmed by 1 base and 4 bases, with 6 bases remaining between them. This chain's CDR3 is CASSLTVYNEQFF. The CDR3 bases are TGTGCCAGCAGCTTGACAGTATACAATGAGCAGTTCTTC.

This clone was recorded a few times. The chain links TRBV14 to TRBJ2-1, with TRBD2 matching 7 bases. Unmatched junction bases numbered 9, after V lost 6 bases and J lost 10 bases. There are 13 residues in the CDR3. Germline V gene sequence: CDR1 SGHDN, CDR2 FVKESK. The CDR3 spells CASRPRTSGEQFF. In DNA form, the CDR3 reads TGTGCCAGCAGGCCGCGGACTAGTGGCGAGCAGTTCTTC. Based on the CDR3 plus reference TRBV14 and TRBJ2-1, the full variable domain is EAGVTQFPSHSVIEKGQTVTLRCDPISGHDNLYWYRRVMGKEIKFLLHFVKESKQDESGMPNNRFLAERTGGTYSTLKVQPAELEDSGVYFCASRPRTSGEQFFGPGTRLTVL.

This chain connects TRBV28 to TRBJ2-7; D could derive from TRBD1 or TRBD2 (5 bases each). Per the germline V gene, CDR1 is MDHEN and CDR2 is SYDVKM. The CDR3 length is 15 residues. V shed 5 bases and J shed 5 bases, with 19 bases lying between them. CDR3 residues: CASSLSNGAGDEQYF. Written as DNA, the CDR3 is TGTGCCAGCAGTCTGTCAAACGGGGCCGGGGACGAGCAGTACTTC.

This clone was counted between two and nine times. V is TRBV19 and J is TRBJ2-7; no definite D call. This CDR3 has 12 residues. Trimming removed 5 bases at V and 1 base at J, with 6 bases between. Germline lookup yields CDR1 LNHDA and CDR2 SQIVND (reference sequence). CDR3 in amino acids: CASSGVSYEQYF. As DNA, the CDR3 is TGTGCCAGTAGTGGGGTTTCCTACGAGCAGTACTTC.

This chain uses TRBV18 with TRBJ1-5, with 8 positions matching TRBD1. Germline loops: CDR1 KGHSH, CDR2 LQKENI. The CDR3 consists of 14 residues. V dropped 3 bases and J dropped 5; count of bases not matched to a gene: 3. The CDR3 DNA follows: TGTGCCAGCTCACCGGGACAGGCCTATCAGCCCCAGCATTTT. Protein product: CASSPGQAYQPQHF.

V gene TRBV7-6 combines with J gene TRBJ2-1, with 10 bases identical to TRBD2. V was clipped by 3 bases and J by 8 bases; unmatched bases: 13. Germline V gene lookup returns CDR1 SGHVS and CDR2 FNYEAQ. The CDR3 is made up of 17 amino acids. CDR3 in DNA: TGTGCCAGCAGCTTGTGGGCGAGCGGGAGGGCAGGGGATGAGCAGTTCTTC. Translated, it gives CASSLWASGRAGDEQFF. The full variable domain, completed using reference TRBV7-6 and TRBJ2-1, is GAGVSQSPRYKVTKRGQDVALRCDPISGHVSLYWYRQALGQGPEFLTYFNYEAQQDKSGLPNDRFSAERPEGSISTLTIQRTEQRDSAMYRCASSLWASGRAGDEQFFGPGTRLTVL.

The chain couples TRBV5-4 to TRBJ1-1; D unclear. This CDR3 is 16 amino acids long. Germline-derived CDR1 and CDR2 are SGHNT and YYREEE (reference sequence). Trimming shortened V by 3 bases and J by 1 base, and 16 bases separated the two germline ends. CDR3 in amino acids: CASSSSPGTENTEAFF. Written as DNA, the CDR3 is TGTGCCAGCAGCTCGTCTCCAGGTACCGAGAACACTGAAGCTTTCTTT.

The chain recombines TRBV13 with TRBJ2-2; D call uncertain. Per the germline V gene, CDR1 is PRHDT and CDR2 is FYEKMQ (reference sequence). V was shortened by 5 bases and J by 5 bases, with 9 bases between the two germline ends. The CDR3 spans 13 residues. This CDR3 is CASSKTGTGELFF. CDR3 DNA: TGTGCCAGCAGCAAAACTGGTACCGGGGAGCTGTTTTTT.

The chain recombines TRBV6-4 with TRBJ1-6, with D possibly being TRBD1 (6 bases). The CDR3 contains 13 residues. Trimming cost V 7 bases and J 10 bases, with 14 bases left between them. Per germline, CDR1 MRHNA and CDR2 SNTAGT. The CDR3 DNA is TGTGCCAGCACGGCAGGGGACGGATCACCCCTCCACTTT. Amino acid sequence: CASTAGDGSPLHF.

The rearrangement joins TRBV4-3 to TRBJ2-1; the D gene is possibly TRBD1 (5 bases). CDR1 and CDR2 (germline): LGHNA, YSLEER. With 8 bases removed from V and 1 base from J, the gap between germline ends came to 18 bases. The CDR3 totals 16 residues. In nucleotides, the CDR3 is TGCGCCAGCCTGTCGAGTCTAGGGGCTTCCTACAATGAGCAGTTCTTC. It is translated as CASLSSLGASYNEQFF.

The J gene is TRBJ1-4, the V gene TRBV6-4; tentatively, D is TRBD1 (6 bases). Germline CDR1 is MRHNA and CDR2 is SNTAGT. This CDR3 region has 15 residues. V lost 6 bases to trimming and J lost 0 bases, with 11 bases between them. CDR3: CASSPDSATNEKLFF. DNA for the CDR3: TGTGCCAGCAGCCCGGACAGCGCAACTAATGAAAAACTGTTTTTT.

This clone was recorded once. The chain combines TRBV10-3 with TRBJ2-2; perhaps TRBD1 as D (6 bases). The length of the CDR3 is 17 residues. Germline V CDR1 and CDR2: ENHRY, SYGVKD. Trimming stripped 4 bases from V and 7 bases from J, with 22 bases between. The CDR3 region has the DNA TGTGCCATCAGTGGTAAAGAGACAGGCCTATTAAGCGGGGAGCTGTTTTTT. Protein product: CAISGKETGLLSGELFF.